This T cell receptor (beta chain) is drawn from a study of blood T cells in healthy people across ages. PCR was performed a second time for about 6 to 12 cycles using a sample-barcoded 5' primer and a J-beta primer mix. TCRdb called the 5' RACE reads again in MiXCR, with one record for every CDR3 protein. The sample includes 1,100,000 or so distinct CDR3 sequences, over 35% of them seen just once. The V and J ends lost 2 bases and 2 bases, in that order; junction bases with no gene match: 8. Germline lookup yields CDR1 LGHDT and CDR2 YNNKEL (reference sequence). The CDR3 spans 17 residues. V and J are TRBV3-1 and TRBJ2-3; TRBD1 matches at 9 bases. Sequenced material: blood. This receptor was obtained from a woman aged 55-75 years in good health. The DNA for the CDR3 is TGTGCCAGCAGCCAACGGACAGGGGCGGCATACACAGATACGCAGTATTTT. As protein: CASSQRTGAAYTDTQYF.